This T cell receptor beta chain emerged from a study of blood T cell repertoires in COVID-19 (TCRdb year 2020). About the study as a whole: Samples from collaborators originated in the United States, Italy and Spain and spanned both the acute and convalescent phases of COVID-19. The prospective study material was composed of cDNA or gDNA derived from T cells, B-cell-depleted T cells, or PBMCs. The dataset comprised deeply sampled blood TCRbeta repertoires from subjects exposed to, actively infected with, or recovered from COVID-19. The repertoires were made available in a free public database intended to serve as a resource for research on the immune response to SARS-CoV-2. The samples were drawn from the first 160 participants of the ongoing ImmuneRACE study and from 1,254 subjects provided by 6 global collaborators. The sample metadata nearly always contained a de-identified subject ID, COVID-19 status, age in years and sex. Where HLA class I and class II types were available, the types were taken from metadata supplied by the sample provider, not from assay-based typing.

In the case of this clone: What antigen it recognizes has not been identified. Per-nucleotide qualities are absent, and no much larger clonotype sits a single base away.

The research as a whole found: Clinical and demographic metadata were provided uncurated, with the amount varying by source and participant.

TCRbeta CDR3 regions were amplified from genomic DNA by means of the immunoSEQ Assay, a bias-controlled multiplex PCR. As for how the authors treated the data: The number of nucleated cells in each sample was estimated from the amplification of reference gene primers within the assay. To quantify the absolute abundance of each unique TCRbeta CDR3 rearrangement, sequence reads were collapsed and filtered. Productive Simpson clonality was computed per sample as the square root of Simpson's diversity index over productive rearrangements. TCRdb took this table from immuneACCESS and kept in-frame rearrangements with V and J called. Such tables lack part of the clones; where checked against another copy, unresolved V genes explain under half of the gap, and the rest is unexplained. That table gives V, J and clone size, and the DNA gave D and trimming. The sample includes 150,000 to 200,000 clones, with about 89% observed a single time. The top ten clonotypes cover about 1.9% of the sample.

A second Seattle source provided samples from volunteer blood donors who had recovered from COVID-19. The collaborating institutions used their own protocols to collect whole blood in K2EDTA tubes. For TCRbeta analysis, collaborator samples were shipped as frozen whole blood, as isolated PBMCs, or as DNA extracted from either sample type. The clonotype originates from a man between 18 and 35 years old who had recovered from COVID-19. Sequencing used peripheral blood.

The DNA sequence reads TGTGCCAGCAGCTTAGCCCTCTCCTACAATGAGCAGTTCTTC. This sequence encodes CASSLALSYNEQFF. The chain was built from TRBV7-9 and TRBJ2-1; too little of a D gene remains to name it. Measured from the cysteine to the phenylalanine, the CDR3 is 14 residues long. The only DNA kept is the CDR3, 42 bases in frame from the first base. V loses 0 bases, J loses 0 bases, and the germline ends lie 3 bases apart. CDR1 and CDR2 were assigned from the germline V gene (reference sequence) as SEHNR and FQNEAQ.